What follows are 10 T cell receptor beta chains derived from one specimen sequenced in a study of blood T cell repertoires in COVID-19. Using immunoSEQ multiplex PCR, the repertoire was profiled, and TCRdb retains in-frame clones only, with some absent. The table records around 100,000 clones, 75% to 90% of them present only once. Sequenced: peripheral blood. The receptors here all came from a woman aged 40 to 55 with acute or convalescent COVID-19.

The chain recombines TRBV18 with TRBJ2-7; 8 nucleotides line up with TRBD1. Per the germline V gene, CDR1 is KGHSH and CDR2 is LQKENI. The CDR3 is made up of 15 amino acids. The V segment lost 0 bases and the J segment 2 bases; nucleotides outside the gene matches: 3. As DNA, the CDR3 is TGTGCCAGCTCACCACCCACGGGACAGGCCTACGAGCAGTACTTC. As protein: CASSPPTGQAYEQYF.

The table lists this clone with a count of one. V and J are TRBV5-4 and TRBJ1-2; 10 positions match TRBD1. Germline CDR1 is SGHNT and CDR2 is YYREEE (reference sequence). The CDR3 covers 14 residues. The V segment lost 0 bases and the J segment 4 bases; nucleotides outside the gene matches: 0. The CDR3 sequence: CASSLGTGGYGYTF. CDR3 nucleotides: TGTGCCAGCAGCTTGGGGACAGGGGGCTATGGCTACACCTTC. The entire variable domain, with the rest obtained from reference TRBV5-4 and TRBJ1-2, is as follows: ETGVTQSPTHLIKTRGQQVTLRCSSQSGHNTVSWYQQALGQGPQFIFQYYREEENGRGNFPPRFSGLQFPNYSSELNVNALELDDSALYLCASSLGTGGYGYTFGSGTRLTVV.

The chain recombines TRBV7-7 with TRBJ2-1, with TRBD2 matching over 8 bases. The CDR3 contains 17 residues. V shed 5 bases, J shed 5 bases, and the junction held 14 bases outside the gene matches. Germline assignment: CDR1 SSHAT and CDR2 FNYEAQ (reference sequence). CDR3 protein: CASSPGLDFSVDNEQFF. The CDR3 DNA reads TGTGCCAGCAGCCCGGGACTAGACTTCTCGGTGGACAATGAGCAGTTCTTC.

The V and J genes are TRBV10-3 and TRBJ1-1, with a tentative D call TRBD1 (5 bases). V lost 2 bases, J lost 3 bases, and 7 bases lay in between. This CDR3 spans 13 amino acids. The germline V gene encodes CDR1 ENHRY and CDR2 SYGVKD. CDR3 in amino acids: CAISEKGDTEAFF. DNA for the CDR3: TGTGCCATCAGTGAGAAAGGGGACACTGAAGCTTTCTTT.

V gene TRBV10-3 combines with J gene TRBJ2-1; 13 bases fit TRBD2. This CDR3 has 15 amino acids. V trimming: 5 bases; J trimming: 8 bases; junction bases outside the gene matches: 6. From germline, CDR1 is ENHRY and CDR2 SYGVKD. The CDR3 sequence: CAISTSGGARDEQFF. The CDR3 nucleotides are TGTGCCATCAGTACTAGCGGGGGGGCTAGGGATGAGCAGTTCTTC.

The chain joins TRBV2 to TRBJ2-2, with D maybe TRBD2 (5 bases). Germline V lookup: CDR1 SNHLY, CDR2 FYNNEI. The CDR3 is 15 residues long. Trimming took off 4 bases at V and 1 base at J, with 10 bases between the two ends. The CDR3 loop is CASSATGLNTGELFF. The CDR3 DNA follows: TGTGCCAGCAGTGCCACCGGACTGAACACCGGGGAGCTGTTTTTT.

CDR3 sequence reads: CASSRAYNEQFF. CDR3 DNA sequence: TGTGCCAGTAGCCGAGCTTACAATGAGCAGTTCTTC. V is TRBV19 and J is TRBJ2-1, with no clear D. The germline gives CDR1 LNHDA, CDR2 SQIVND (reference sequence). This CDR3 is 12 amino acids long. Trimming pared 6 bases from V and 4 bases from J, leaving 7 bases between.

This chain links TRBV18 with TRBJ1-2; D is perhaps TRBD1 (5 bases). The germline V gene encodes CDR1 KGHSH and CDR2 LQKENI. Trimming took 3 bases from V and 2 from J, leaving 10 bases between them. The CDR3 totals 14 residues. In DNA, the CDR3 is TGTGCCAGCTCACCTTTCTCAGGGAACTATGGCTACACCTTC. Translation: CASSPFSGNYGYTF. Complete variable domain (other parts from reference TRBV18 and TRBJ1-2): NAGVMQNPRHLVRRRGQEARLRCSPMKGHSHVYWYRQLPEEGLKFMVYLQKENIIDESGMPKERFSAEFPKEGPSILRIQQVVRGDSAAYFCASSPFSGNYGYTFGSGTRLTVV.

The chain couples TRBV2 to TRBJ1-6; D perhaps matches TRBD1 (5 bases). Trimming removed 8 bases at V and 9 bases at J, with 20 bases between. The CDR3 runs to 15 residues. CDR1 SNHLY and CDR2 FYNNEI come from the germline V gene. The CDR3 is CASGSIGQGSSPLHF. CDR3 in DNA: TGTGCCAGCGGTTCAATCGGACAAGGTTCTTCACCCCTCCACTTT. The variable domain in full, with the rest retrieved from reference TRBV2 and TRBJ1-6, is EPEVTQTPSHQVTQMGQEVILRCVPISNHLYFYWYRQILGQKVEFLVSFYNNEISEKSEIFDDQFSVERPDGSNFTLKIRSTKLEDSAMYFCASGSIGQGSSPLHFGNGTRLTVT.

The V call is TRBV2, the J call TRBJ2-1; the match to TRBD2 covers 7 bases. V shed 7 bases, J shed 8 bases, and the junction held 17 bases outside the gene matches. In germline, CDR1 is SNHLY, CDR2 FYNNEI. There are 16 residues in the CDR3. In nucleotides, the CDR3 is TGTGCCAGCAAGATAAGCGGGGTACGGATTTTGGATGAGCAGTTCTTC. Residues: CASKISGVRILDEQFF.